The present T cell receptor (beta chain) was sequenced within a study of cytomegalovirus exposure and HLA in healthy donors. PCR was performed using 60 Vbeta and 13 Jbeta primers. Sequencing used immunoSEQ multiplex PCR; TCRdb keeps in-frame clones, though not all of them. The sample shows about 100,000 clones, approximately 82% of them seen only once. The CDR3 contains 11 residues. Germline V gene data show CDR1 as DFQATT and CDR2 as SNEGSKA (reference sequence). V shed 3 bases and J shed 6 bases, with 5 bases lying between them. About this clone itself: Different DNA sequences within this sample yield the same CDR3.

Sequencing used PBMCs. This chain links TRBV20-1 with TRBJ2-2; D is unclear. The TCR was taken from a woman aged 18 to 35 in good health and CMV-seronegative. CDR3: CSARRSGELFF. Written as DNA, the CDR3 is TGCAGTGCTAGGAGGTCCGGGGAGCTGTTTTTT.